The 18 T cell receptor beta chains in this list originate from one sample, sequenced in a study of tumor-infiltrating lymphocytes in localized non-small cell lung cancer. Some clones are missing from TCRdb's copy, which holds only in-frame ones; the method was immunoSEQ multiplex PCR. Among about 15,000 clones listed, approximately 70% were seen once. Material for sequencing was lung tumor tissue. The receptor source for this set is a human donor with non-small cell lung cancer.

The chain joins TRBV19 to TRBJ2-7; D gene ambiguous. The CDR3 has 14 residues. CDR1 and CDR2 (germline): LNHDA, SQIVND (reference sequence). Trimming removed 1 base at V and 4 bases at J, with 11 bases between. In DNA form, the CDR3 reads TGTGCCAGTAGTATAGGAGGATTCCGGTACGAGCAGTACTTC. It yields the protein CASSIGGFRYEQYF.

J is TRBJ1-2 and V is TRBV7-8; TRBD1 matches at 7 bases. This CDR3 comprises 15 residues. The trim removed 5 bases at V and 4 bases at J, leaving 10 bases unmatched. Germline CDR1 reads SGHVS; CDR2 reads FQNEAQ. In DNA form, the CDR3 reads TGTGCCAGCAGCCTCCTGACAGGGCCCGGCTATGGCTACACCTTC. It is translated as CASSLLTGPGYGYTF.

The chain carries TRBV10-3 and TRBJ1-2; perhaps TRBD1 as D (6 bases). CDR1 is ENHRY and CDR2 is SYGVKD in the germline V gene. The CDR3 runs 14 residues. With 10 bases removed from V and 1 base from J, the gap between germline ends came to 16 bases. In nucleotides, the CDR3 is TGTGCCACCCGGACGGGACAACTTAACTATGGCTACACCTTC. It specifies CATRTGQLNYGYTF.

The rearrangement links TRBV5-1 to TRBJ2-7, with D possibly TRBD2 on 6 matching bases. CDR1 is SGHRS, CDR2 YFSETQ, per germline. The V gene lost 4 bases and the J gene lost 4 bases, with 18 bases spanning the gap. The CDR3 is 15 residues long. The CDR3 coding sequence is TGCGCCAGCAGCCTGTGGGCGGGGATTGGGTACGAGCAGTACTTC. Protein sequence: CASSLWAGIGYEQYF.

This rearrangement joins TRBV5-1 to TRBJ2-3; D ambiguous. Trimming removed 2 bases at V and 3 bases at J, with 4 bases between. CDR1 and CDR2 from the germline V gene are SGHRS and YFSETQ. There are 12 residues in the CDR3. CDR3 DNA: TGCGCCAGCAGCTTCCAAACAGATACGCAGTATTTT. It is translated as CASSFQTDTQYF.

The chain has TRBV19 and TRBJ1-2, with TRBD1 as a possible D gene (5 bases). The CDR3 extends over 14 amino acids. Trimming took off 7 bases at V and 1 base at J, with 13 bases between the two ends. Germline-derived CDR1 and CDR2 are LNHDA and SQIVND (reference sequence). The CDR3 DNA reads as TGTGCCAGTACCTCTATTGGGGGTAACTATGGCTACACCTTC. Translated, it gives CASTSIGGNYGYTF.

The V call is TRBV19, the J call TRBJ1-5; 7 bases agree with TRBD1. CDR1 is LNHDA and CDR2 is SQIVND in the germline V gene (reference sequence). Trimming cost V 6 bases and J 0 bases; bases outside gene matches: 8. This CDR3 has 16 amino acids. In DNA, the CDR3 is TGTGCCAGTAGCCTGGGACAGCGATATAGCAATCAGCCCCAGCATTTT. Translating it yields CASSLGQRYSNQPQHF.

The chain combines TRBV29-1 with TRBJ1-1; 8 bases agree with TRBD1. After removal of 2 bases from V and 4 bases from J, the junction contained 3 bases not matched to a gene. The CDR3 totals 13 residues. Germline CDR1 SQVTM, CDR2 ANQGSEA. The CDR3 bases are TGCAGCGTTGAACAGGGGGCAGGCACTGAAGCTTTCTTT. Amino acid sequence: CSVEQGAGTEAFF.

The rearrangement links TRBV5-1 to TRBJ1-1; possibly TRBD1 for D (5 bases). The CDR3 runs to 17 residues. Germline V gives CDR1 SGHRS, CDR2 YFSETQ. V was shortened by 1 base and J by 4 bases, with 20 bases between the two germline ends. CDR3 in DNA: TGCGCCAGCAGCTTGCCCCGCCCGGGGCTAGAAAGCACTGAAGCTTTCTTT. Its protein is CASSLPRPGLESTEAFF.

V is TRBV29-1 and J is TRBJ2-4; a possible D gene is TRBD2 (7 bases). This CDR3 spans 15 amino acids. CDR1 SQVTM and CDR2 ANQGSEA come from the germline V gene. With 4 bases removed from V and 2 bases from J, the gap between germline ends came to 15 bases. The CDR3 spells CSVVEPGGPKNIQYF. DNA of the CDR3: TGCAGCGTTGTAGAACCCGGGGGGCCCAAAAACATTCAGTACTTC.

V is TRBV7-6 and J is TRBJ2-5; 7 nucleotides match TRBD1. There are 15 residues in the CDR3. Per germline, CDR1 SGHVS and CDR2 FNYEAQ. V was pared by 5 bases and J by 5 bases, with 11 bases of the junction left unmatched. The CDR3 DNA sequence: TGTGCCAGCAGCCAACAAACAGGGGTTTGGGAGACCCAGTACTTC. It is translated as CASSQQTGVWETQYF.

The V call is TRBV4-2, the J call TRBJ2-2; tentatively, D is TRBD1 or TRBD2 (5 bases each). The V end was cut by 0 bases, the J end by 0 bases, with 11 bases between. Germline V gene lookup returns CDR1 LGHNA and CDR2 YNFKEQ. CDR3 size: 17 residues. CDR3 residues: CASSQDRGTANTGELFF. CDR3 nucleotides: TGTGCCAGCAGCCAAGATCGAGGGACGGCGAACACCGGGGAGCTGTTTTTT.

This clone is categorized as medium-sized. The chain carries TRBV20-1 and TRBJ2-5; no clear D gene. Germline V gene sequence: CDR1 DFQATT, CDR2 SNEGSKA (reference sequence). CDR3 length equals 11 residues. V was clipped by 7 bases and J by 2 bases, with 8 bases between them. The CDR3 protein is CSEDGQETQYF. The CDR3 DNA follows: TGCAGTGAGGACGGACAAGAGACCCAGTACTTC.

In this sample, this clone turned up once. The chain carries TRBV5-6 and TRBJ2-7; TRBD1 matches 9 bases. V shed 3 bases, J shed 6 bases, and the junction held 7 bases outside the gene matches. The CDR3 runs to 14 residues. CDR1 and CDR2 (germline): SGHDT, YYEEEE. The CDR3 DNA reads TGTGCCAGCAGCTGGGTACCGGACAGGGGCGAGCAGTACTTC. It is translated as CASSWVPDRGEQYF.

V gene TRBV7-9 combines with J gene TRBJ2-7, with TRBD1 as a possible D gene (6 bases). The CDR3 runs to 14 residues. Looked up from germline, CDR1 is SEHNR and CDR2 is FQNEAQ (reference sequence). V was trimmed by 4 bases and J by 0 bases, leaving 10 bases between them. CDR3 in DNA: TGTGCCAGCAGCTCAAGAGGGGGCTCCTACGAGCAGTACTTC. This translates into CASSSRGGSYEQYF.

This chain joins TRBV2 and TRBJ1-2; 9 bases map to TRBD1. CDR1 and CDR2 from the germline V gene are SNHLY and FYNNEI. This CDR3 spans 13 amino acids. Trimming removed 6 bases from V and 7 bases from J; junction bases left unmatched: 6. This CDR3 reads CASSLGQGRGYTF. The CDR3 nucleotides read TGTGCCAGCAGCCTGGGACAGGGCCGTGGCTACACCTTC.

The chain carries TRBV5-1 and TRBJ2-1; D call uncertain. V was shortened by 2 bases and J by 4 bases, with 10 bases between the two germline ends. The CDR3 has 14 residues. The germline gives CDR1 SGHRS, CDR2 YFSETQ. CDR3 sequence (DNA): TGCGCCAGCAGCTTATCAAATATTTACAATGAGCAGTTCTTC. Amino acids: CASSLSNIYNEQFF.

This clone has only one observation. V usage is TRBV2 and J usage is TRBJ2-5; the D is unclear. Germline V gene sequence: CDR1 SNHLY, CDR2 FYNNEI. Trimming stripped 7 bases from V and 4 bases from J, with 7 bases between. The CDR3 is made up of 11 amino acids. The CDR3 protein is CASNFLETQYF. As DNA, the CDR3 is TGTGCCAGCAACTTTTTAGAGACCCAGTACTTC.